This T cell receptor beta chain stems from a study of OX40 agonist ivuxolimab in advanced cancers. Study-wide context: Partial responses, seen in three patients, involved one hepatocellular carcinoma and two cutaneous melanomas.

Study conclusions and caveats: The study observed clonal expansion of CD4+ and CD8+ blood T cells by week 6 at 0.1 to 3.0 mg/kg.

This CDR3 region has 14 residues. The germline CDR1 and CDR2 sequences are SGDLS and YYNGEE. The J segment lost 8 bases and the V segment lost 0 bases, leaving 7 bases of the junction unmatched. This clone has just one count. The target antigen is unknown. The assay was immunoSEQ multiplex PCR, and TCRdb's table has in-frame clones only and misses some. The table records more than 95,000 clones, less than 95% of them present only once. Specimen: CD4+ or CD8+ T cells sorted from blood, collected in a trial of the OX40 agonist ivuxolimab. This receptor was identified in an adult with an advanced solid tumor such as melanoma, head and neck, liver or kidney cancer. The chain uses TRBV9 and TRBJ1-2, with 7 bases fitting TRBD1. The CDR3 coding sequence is TGTGCCAGCAGCGTAGAAGGCCAGGGGGGAGGCTACACCTTC. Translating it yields CASSVEGQGGGYTF.